These T cell receptor beta chains were read from a single sample in a study of cytomegalovirus exposure and HLA in healthy donors. The data were produced by immunoSEQ multiplex PCR, yet TCRdb's version contains in-frame clones alone and is incomplete. The sample consists of roughly 130,000 clones, roughly 80% of them appearing once. The sequenced sample was PBMCs. The receptors originated from a male donor in good health and CMV-seropositive. The CDR3 runs from the conserved cysteine through the conserved F or W. D genes are given only for firm matches. Clone size appears in some rows only: once, few, many, or a class for an expanded clone.

D gene: -; J gene: TRBJ2-7; CDR3 length: 12; clone size: once; V gene: TRBV11-2; CDR3 protein: CASSLDSYEQYF; CDR3 DNA: TGTGCCAGCAGCTTAGACAGCTACGAGCAGTACTTC
D gene: TRBD2; J gene: TRBJ2-1; CDR3 length: 13; clone size: -; V gene: TRBV29-1; CDR3 protein: CSEWTSGGAEQFF; CDR3 DNA: TGCAGCGAATGGACTAGCGGGGGGGCCGAGCAGTTCTTC
D gene: -; J gene: TRBJ2-7; CDR3 length: 15; clone size: -; V gene: TRBV19; CDR3 protein: CASSSSGAGSYEQYF; CDR3 DNA: TGTGCCAGTAGTAGCTCAGGGGCCGGCTCCTACGAGCAGTACTTC
D gene: TRBD1; J gene: TRBJ2-6; CDR3 length: 15; clone size: few; V gene: TRBV27; CDR3 protein: CASSLTGAGANVLTF; CDR3 DNA: TGTGCCAGCAGCCTAACAGGGGCTGGGGCCAACGTCCTGACTTTC
D gene: -; J gene: TRBJ1-2; CDR3 length: 13; clone size: -; V gene: TRBV19; CDR3 protein: CASSPREGHGYTF; CDR3 DNA: TGTGCCAGTAGTCCCAGGGAGGGCCATGGCTACACCTTC
D gene: -; J gene: TRBJ2-3; CDR3 length: 13; clone size: -; V gene: TRBV29-1; CDR3 protein: CSARRTDPDTQYF; CDR3 DNA: TGCAGCGCCCGGCGGACAGACCCAGATACGCAGTATTTT
D gene: TRBD1; J gene: TRBJ2-7; CDR3 length: 16; clone size: -; V gene: TRBV19; CDR3 protein: CASSPSRGDRVGEQYF; CDR3 DNA: TGTGCCAGTAGTCCCTCCCGCGGGGACAGGGTCGGGGAGCAGTACTTC
D gene: -; J gene: TRBJ2-2; CDR3 length: 15; clone size: -; V gene: TRBV2; CDR3 protein: CASSGQGRATGELFF; CDR3 DNA: TGTGCCAGCAGTGGACAGGGGAGGGCCACCGGGGAGCTGTTTTTT
D gene: TRBD2; J gene: TRBJ2-3; CDR3 length: 18; clone size: -; V gene: TRBV4-3; CDR3 protein: CASSQESSGKSSTDTQYF; CDR3 DNA: TGCGCCAGCAGCCAAGAGTCTAGCGGGAAATCTAGCACAGATACGCAGTATTTT
D gene: TRBD1; J gene: TRBJ2-7; CDR3 length: 13; clone size: -; V gene: TRBV13; CDR3 protein: CASSWGQAYEQYF; CDR3 DNA: TGTGCCAGCAGCTGGGGACAGGCCTACGAGCAGTACTTC
D gene: TRBD2; J gene: TRBJ2-3; CDR3 length: 14; clone size: -; V gene: TRBV28; CDR3 protein: CASAPSGRRDTQYF; CDR3 DNA: TGTGCCAGCGCACCTAGCGGGAGACGGGATACGCAGTATTTT
D gene: -; J gene: TRBJ1-5; CDR3 length: 17; clone size: -; V gene: TRBV7-3; CDR3 protein: CASSLRFTQDSNQPQHF; CDR3 DNA: TGTGCCAGCAGCTTAAGGTTTACACAGGATAGCAATCAGCCCCAGCATTTT
D gene: -; J gene: TRBJ1-2; CDR3 length: 16; clone size: -; V gene: TRBV11-2; CDR3 protein: CASSLGARGLQDGYTF; CDR3 DNA: TGTGCCAGCAGCTTAGGGGCGAGAGGGCTCCAGGACGGCTACACCTTC
D gene: -; J gene: TRBJ2-7; CDR3 length: 14; clone size: -; V gene: TRBV5-6; CDR3 protein: CASSLVGRTYEQYF; CDR3 DNA: TGTGCCAGCAGCTTGGTGGGCCGAACCTACGAGCAGTACTTC
D gene: TRBD2; J gene: TRBJ2-3; CDR3 length: 17; clone size: -; V gene: TRBV7-2; CDR3 protein: CASSLSLAGGSVDTQYF; CDR3 DNA: TGTGCCAGCAGCTTATCACTAGCGGGAGGCTCCGTAGATACGCAGTATTTT
D gene: -; J gene: TRBJ2-3; CDR3 length: 15; clone size: -; V gene: TRBV11-2; CDR3 protein: CASSLDPSAIGTQYF; CDR3 DNA: TGTGCCAGCAGCTTAGATCCTAGTGCTATCGGTACGCAGTATTTT
D gene: -; J gene: TRBJ1-2; CDR3 length: 13; clone size: -; V gene: TRBV6-1; CDR3 protein: CASSPERDYGYTF; CDR3 DNA: TGTGCCAGCAGTCCGGAACGGGACTATGGCTACACCTTC
D gene: TRBD1; J gene: TRBJ2-7; CDR3 length: 15; clone size: -; V gene: TRBV27; CDR3 protein: CASSLPGTARYEQYF; CDR3 DNA: TGTGCCAGCAGTTTACCCGGGACAGCTCGGTACGAGCAGTACTTC
D gene: TRBD1; J gene: TRBJ2-5; CDR3 length: 14; clone size: -; V gene: TRBV2; CDR3 protein: CASRDRGHRETQYF; CDR3 DNA: TGTGCCAGCCGGGACAGGGGGCATAGAGAGACCCAGTACTTC
D gene: TRBD2; J gene: TRBJ2-3; CDR3 length: 16; clone size: few; V gene: TRBV2; CDR3 protein: CASSYTGGGTTDTQYF; CDR3 DNA: TGTGCCAGCAGTTACACGGGAGGTGGGACCACAGATACGCAGTATTTT
D gene: -; J gene: TRBJ1-5; CDR3 length: 15; clone size: -; V gene: TRBV28; CDR3 protein: CASRSQGISNQPQHF; CDR3 DNA: TGTGCCAGCAGGTCCCAGGGAATTAGCAATCAGCCCCAGCATTTT
D gene: TRBD2; J gene: TRBJ2-7; CDR3 length: 15; clone size: -; V gene: TRBV5-4; CDR3 protein: CASSFARGELGEQYF; CDR3 DNA: TGTGCCAGCAGCTTCGCGCGGGGGGAGCTCGGCGAGCAGTACTTC
D gene: -; J gene: TRBJ2-7; CDR3 length: 13; clone size: -; V gene: TRBV30; CDR3 protein: CAWRHAGASEQYF; CDR3 DNA: TGTGCCTGGAGGCATGCGGGGGCCTCCGAGCAGTACTTC
D gene: TRBD2; J gene: TRBJ2-7; CDR3 length: 14; clone size: -; V gene: TRBV5-1; CDR3 protein: CASSFTGGSYEQYF; CDR3 DNA: TGCGCCAGCAGCTTCACCGGGGGGAGCTACGAGCAGTACTTC
D gene: -; J gene: TRBJ2-7; CDR3 length: 15; clone size: -; V gene: TRBV19; CDR3 protein: CASSSGSSPPYEQYF; CDR3 DNA: TGTGCCAGTAGTTCCGGTAGTAGCCCCCCCTACGAGCAGTACTTC
D gene: TRBD1; J gene: TRBJ2-7; CDR3 length: 15; clone size: -; V gene: TRBV16; CDR3 protein: CASSPRDRGQYEQYF; CDR3 DNA: TGTGCCAGCAGCCCGAGGGACAGGGGCCAATACGAGCAGTACTTC
D gene: -; J gene: TRBJ1-5; CDR3 length: 16; clone size: -; V gene: TRBV6-6; CDR3 protein: CASSYSQSDSNQPQHF; CDR3 DNA: TGTGCCAGCAGTTACTCGCAATCAGATAGCAATCAGCCCCAGCATTTT
D gene: TRBD2; J gene: TRBJ2-2; CDR3 length: 17; clone size: -; V gene: TRBV11-3; CDR3 protein: CASSLGRRGGYTGELFF; CDR3 DNA: TGTGCCAGCAGCTTAGGTCGGCGGGGGGGGTACACCGGGGAGCTGTTTTTT
D gene: TRBD1; J gene: TRBJ1-5; CDR3 length: 16; clone size: -; V gene: TRBV11-2; CDR3 protein: CASSPSPGQGNQPQHF; CDR3 DNA: TGTGCCAGCAGCCCCAGCCCCGGACAGGGGAATCAGCCCCAGCATTTT
D gene: -; J gene: TRBJ1-2; CDR3 length: 12; clone size: -; V gene: TRBV29-1; CDR3 protein: CSVRTLNYGYTF; CDR3 DNA: TGCAGCGTGAGGACACTTAACTATGGCTACACCTTC
D gene: -; J gene: TRBJ2-2; CDR3 length: 16; clone size: -; V gene: TRBV5-6; CDR3 protein: CASSALRGGDTGELFF; CDR3 DNA: TGTGCCAGCAGCGCCCTACGCGGAGGGGACACCGGGGAGCTGTTTTTT
D gene: TRBD1; J gene: TRBJ2-1; CDR3 length: 16; clone size: -; V gene: TRBV7-8; CDR3 protein: CASSLGDRDYINEQFF; CDR3 DNA: TGTGCCAGCAGCTTAGGGGACAGGGATTACATCAATGAGCAGTTCTTC
D gene: TRBD1; J gene: TRBJ2-7; CDR3 length: 13; clone size: -; V gene: TRBV6-6; CDR3 protein: CASSRDSSGEQYF; CDR3 DNA: TGTGCCAGCAGCCGGGACAGTTCGGGAGAGCAGTACTTC
D gene: TRBD2; J gene: TRBJ2-1; CDR3 length: 17; clone size: -; V gene: TRBV11-2; CDR3 protein: CASSLDSWLAGKYEQFF; CDR3 DNA: TGTGCCAGCAGCTTAGATAGTTGGCTAGCGGGGAAGTATGAGCAGTTCTTC
D gene: TRBD2; J gene: TRBJ2-3; CDR3 length: 19; clone size: -; V gene: TRBV5-1; CDR3 protein: CASSLEASGRVQRTDTQYF; CDR3 DNA: TGCGCCAGCAGCTTGGAAGCTAGCGGGAGGGTGCAAAGGACAGATACGCAGTATTTT
D gene: TRBD2; J gene: TRBJ2-3; CDR3 length: 15; clone size: -; V gene: TRBV6-1; CDR3 protein: CASSSLGLEADTQYF; CDR3 DNA: TGTGCCAGCAGTAGCCTCGGACTAGAAGCAGATACGCAGTATTTT
D gene: TRBD2; J gene: TRBJ2-7; CDR3 length: 15; clone size: -; V gene: TRBV27; CDR3 protein: CASSILAGASYEQYF; CDR3 DNA: TGTGCCAGCAGTATACTAGCGGGCGCTTCCTACGAGCAGTACTTC
D gene: -; J gene: TRBJ1-1; CDR3 length: 14; clone size: -; V gene: TRBV18; CDR3 protein: CASSPGPGGTEAFF; CDR3 DNA: TGTGCCAGCTCACCAGGGCCGGGAGGTACTGAAGCTTTCTTT
D gene: TRBD2; J gene: TRBJ2-5; CDR3 length: 15; clone size: -; V gene: TRBV7-3; CDR3 protein: CASSFSGLAEETQYF; CDR3 DNA: TGTGCCAGCAGCTTTTCGGGACTAGCGGAAGAGACCCAGTACTTC
D gene: TRBD2; J gene: TRBJ2-7; CDR3 length: 15; clone size: -; V gene: TRBV19; CDR3 protein: CATKDTAGFSYEQYF; CDR3 DNA: TGTGCCACCAAGGATACAGCGGGGTTTTCCTATGAGCAGTACTTC
D gene: -; J gene: TRBJ2-7; CDR3 length: 13; clone size: -; V gene: TRBV21-1; CDR3 protein: CASSKDRASEQYF; CDR3 DNA: TGTGCCAGCAGCAAAGACAGGGCCAGCGAGCAGTACTTC
D gene: TRBD1; J gene: TRBJ2-7; CDR3 length: 16; clone size: -; V gene: TRBV7-8; CDR3 protein: CASSLGLGQGTYEQYF; CDR3 DNA: TGTGCCAGCAGCTTAGGCCTAGGACAGGGAACCTACGAGCAGTACTTC
D gene: TRBD1; J gene: TRBJ1-1; CDR3 length: 16; clone size: -; V gene: TRBV23-1; CDR3 protein: CASSQPQGNGATEAFF; CDR3 DNA: TGCGCCAGCAGTCAACCACAGGGGAATGGTGCCACTGAAGCTTTCTTT
D gene: -; J gene: TRBJ1-5; CDR3 length: 15; clone size: -; V gene: TRBV4-2; CDR3 protein: CASSHSERDNQPQHF; CDR3 DNA: TGTGCCAGCAGCCACTCTGAGCGTGACAATCAGCCCCAGCATTTT
D gene: TRBD2; J gene: TRBJ2-7; CDR3 length: 15; clone size: -; V gene: TRBV28; CDR3 protein: CASSYPGTSGAEQYF; CDR3 DNA: TGTGCCAGCAGTTACCCCGGGACTAGCGGGGCCGAGCAGTACTTC
D gene: -; J gene: TRBJ2-5; CDR3 length: 14; clone size: few; V gene: TRBV4-3; CDR3 protein: CASSQAEGLGTQYF; CDR3 DNA: TGCGCCAGCAGCCAAGCAGAGGGTTTGGGGACCCAGTACTTC
D gene: TRBD2; J gene: TRBJ2-1; CDR3 length: 16; clone size: once; V gene: TRBV11-2; CDR3 protein: CASSPLLAGGRNEQFF; CDR3 DNA: TGTGCCAGCAGCCCTCTACTAGCGGGAGGGCGAAATGAGCAGTTCTTC
D gene: -; J gene: TRBJ2-1; CDR3 length: 14; clone size: few; V gene: TRBV7-3; CDR3 protein: CASSSGLPSDEQFF; CDR3 DNA: TGTGCCAGCAGCTCGGGACTTCCCAGCGATGAGCAGTTCTTC
D gene: TRBD2; J gene: TRBJ2-7; CDR3 length: 15; clone size: -; V gene: TRBV11-2; CDR3 protein: CASSAGLAGPYEQYF; CDR3 DNA: TGTGCCAGCAGCGCGGGACTAGCGGGCCCCTACGAGCAGTACTTC
D gene: TRBD2; J gene: TRBJ2-2; CDR3 length: 16; clone size: few; V gene: TRBV5-4; CDR3 protein: CASSLGLAGVTGELFF; CDR3 DNA: TGTGCCAGCAGCTTAGGACTAGCGGGAGTCACCGGGGAGCTGTTTTTT
D gene: TRBD2; J gene: TRBJ2-7; CDR3 length: 16; clone size: -; V gene: TRBV7-2; CDR3 protein: CASSSGLAGGPYEQYF; CDR3 DNA: TGTGCCAGCAGCTCGGGACTAGCGGGGGGACCCTACGAGCAGTACTTC
D gene: -; J gene: TRBJ2-7; CDR3 length: 14; clone size: -; V gene: TRBV7-4; CDR3 protein: CASSLRQGIYEQYF; CDR3 DNA: TGTGCCAGCAGCTTACGGCAGGGTATCTACGAGCAGTACTTC
D gene: TRBD1; J gene: TRBJ1-2; CDR3 length: 12; clone size: -; V gene: TRBV6-1; CDR3 protein: CASSGQGYGYTF; CDR3 DNA: TGTGCCAGCAGTGGACAGGGCTATGGCTACACCTTC
D gene: -; J gene: TRBJ1-1; CDR3 length: 14; clone size: -; V gene: TRBV19; CDR3 protein: CASSPPQAYTEAFF; CDR3 DNA: TGTGCCAGTAGTCCACCACAGGCCTACACTGAAGCTTTCTTT
D gene: TRBD2; J gene: TRBJ2-3; CDR3 length: 16; clone size: -; V gene: TRBV5-4; CDR3 protein: CASSSLGVAGADTQYF; CDR3 DNA: TGTGCCAGCAGCAGCCTGGGTGTAGCGGGAGCAGATACGCAGTATTTT
D gene: -; J gene: TRBJ2-4; CDR3 length: 14; clone size: -; V gene: TRBV6-5; CDR3 protein: CASSYWNNKNSQYF; CDR3 DNA: TGTGCCAGCAGTTACTGGAACAATAAAAACAGTCAGTACTTC
D gene: -; J gene: TRBJ2-5; CDR3 length: 15; clone size: -; V gene: TRBV7-2; CDR3 protein: CASSLVFGRAETQYF; CDR3 DNA: TGTGCCAGCAGCTTAGTGTTTGGCAGGGCAGAGACCCAGTACTTC
D gene: TRBD1; J gene: TRBJ2-7; CDR3 length: 14; clone size: -; V gene: TRBV7-2; CDR3 protein: CASSSPTGRYEQYF; CDR3 DNA: TGTGCCAGCAGCTCTCCGACAGGGCGCTACGAGCAGTACTTC
D gene: -; J gene: TRBJ2-1; CDR3 length: 19; clone size: few; V gene: TRBV10-3; CDR3 protein: CAISPLPLASELLGNEQFF; CDR3 DNA: TGTGCCATCAGCCCCCTCCCGTTGGCTAGCGAGTTGTTAGGTAATGAGCAGTTCTTC